Each of the 18 T cell receptor beta chains below was sequenced from the same sample in a study of shared clonotypes between healthy human individuals. The assay was immunoSEQ multiplex PCR, and TCRdb's table has in-frame clones only and misses some. Of approximately 510,000 clones listed, about four fifths are singletons. The sequencing sample was made of PBMCs. Every receptor here comes from a woman aged 40 to 50 in good health. Some clones in this sample may be carry-over from other donors' samples.

The chain couples TRBV7-2 to TRBJ2-1; TRBD2 aligns across 9 bases. V shed 4 bases, J shed 8 bases, and the junction held 3 bases outside the gene matches. Germline loops: CDR1 SGHTA, CDR2 FQGNSA. The CDR3 totals 13 residues. The CDR3 spells CASSSEREDEQFF. The CDR3 coding sequence is TGTGCCAGCAGCTCCGAGCGGGAGGATGAGCAGTTCTTC.

This chain connects TRBV5-6 to TRBJ2-5; 8 bases are a match to TRBD1. The germline gives CDR1 SGHDT, CDR2 YYEEEE. This CDR3 region has 15 residues. V gave up 4 bases and J gave up 4 bases; unmatched junction bases: 9. CDR3 nucleotides: TGTGCCAGCAGCCCTGCCCCGGACAGGGTAGAGACCCAGTACTTC. This gives the protein CASSPAPDRVETQYF.

The chain employs TRBV28 and TRBJ1-1; D gene uncertain. The CDR3 totals 14 residues. From germline, CDR1 is MDHEN and CDR2 SYDVKM. V was pared by 3 bases and J by 8 bases, with 16 bases between. The CDR3 DNA is TGTGCCAGCAGTTTGGGGAACCGGGGTCGGGAAGCTTTCTTT. Protein sequence: CASSLGNRGREAFF.

This rearrangement joins TRBV5-1 to TRBJ2-1, with 12 bases matching TRBD2. The CDR3 spans 16 residues. J lost 4 bases, V lost 5 bases, and 7 bases had no gene match. Germline assignment: CDR1 SGHRS and CDR2 YFSETQ. CDR3 region: CASRTSGSKSYNEQFF. CDR3 DNA sequence: TGCGCCAGCAGGACTAGCGGGAGTAAATCGTACAATGAGCAGTTCTTC. The whole variable domain, remainder taken from reference TRBV5-1 and TRBJ2-1, is KAGVTQTPRYLIKTRGQQVTLSCSPISGHRSVSWYQQTPGQGLQFLFEYFSETQRNKGNFPGRFSGRQFSNSRSEMNVSTLELGDSALYLCASRTSGSKSYNEQFFGPGTRLTVL.

In this sample, this clone turned up once. CDR3 DNA sequence: TGTGCCAGCAGCTTGGGCGGACGGACAGTAAATGAAAAACTGTTTTTT. It specifies CASSLGGRTVNEKLFF. The rearrangement uses TRBV5-4 and TRBJ1-4, with D possibly being TRBD1 (6 bases). The CDR3 covers 16 residues. Germline CDR1 and CDR2: SGHNT and YYREEE (reference sequence). Trimming pared 0 bases from V and 5 bases from J, leaving 14 bases between.

V and J are TRBV6-1 and TRBJ1-1; D is perhaps TRBD1 (5 bases). V was pared by 1 base and J by 6 bases, with 15 bases between. The CDR3 is 15 residues long. Germline V gene data show CDR1 as MNHNS and CDR2 as SASEGT. CDR3 nucleotides: TGTGCCAGCAGTGAAGTGAAGAGGGGTACTCCTGAAGCTTTCTTT. It specifies CASSEVKRGTPEAFF.

The chain links TRBV5-1 to TRBJ2-6; no clear D. Germline-derived CDR1 and CDR2 are SGHRS and YFSETQ. The length of the CDR3 is 16 residues. V shed 4 bases and J shed 2 bases, with 13 bases lying between them. CDR3 DNA: TGCGCCAGCAGCCCCTTTTCCGCCGCTGGGGCCAACGTCCTGACTTTC. Translated: CASSPFSAAGANVLTF.

This chain joins TRBV7-6 and TRBJ2-1, with TRBD2 as a possible D gene (5 bases). CDR1 and CDR2 (germline): SGHVS, FNYEAQ. Trimming cost V 1 base and J 9 bases, with 10 bases left between them. The CDR3 has 13 residues. The CDR3 nucleotides are TGTGCCAGCAGCTTAGTGCCAAGCGGTGAGCAGTTCTTC. The encoded protein is CASSLVPSGEQFF.

The chain employs TRBV19 and TRBJ1-1; D is ambiguous. The V end lost 3 bases, the J end lost 5 bases, and 10 bases lay between the germline ends. The CDR3 runs to 13 residues. CDR1 and CDR2 (germline): LNHDA, SQIVND (reference sequence). The CDR3 DNA sequence: TGTGCCAGTAGTATGATCCGGGGAACTGAAGCTTTCTTT. This sequence encodes CASSMIRGTEAFF.

V and J are TRBV5-1 and TRBJ2-2; unclear D gene. The ends were cut back, 4 bases at V and 7 bases at J, with 11 bases in the middle. CDR1 is SGHRS and CDR2 is YFSETQ in the germline V gene. This CDR3 contains 13 residues. The CDR3 region is CASSPEMNGELFF. CDR3 DNA sequence: TGCGCCAGCAGCCCGGAGATGAACGGGGAGCTGTTTTTT.

The chain joins TRBV7-3 to TRBJ2-1; 8 bases match TRBD2. Germline V lookup: CDR1 SGHTA, CDR2 FQGTGA. J gave up 9 bases and V 2 bases, and 3 bases lay outside the gene matches. The CDR3 is 13 residues long. DNA of the CDR3: TGTGCCAGCAGCTTATCGGGGGGGCCTGAGCAGTTCTTC. It codes for CASSLSGGPEQFF. Combining the CDR3 with reference TRBV7-3 and TRBJ2-1 gives the whole variable domain GAGVSQTPSNKVTEKGKYVELRCDPISGHTALYWYRQSLGQGPEFLIYFQGTGAADDSGLPNDRFFAVRPEGSVSTLKIQRTERGDSAVYLCASSLSGGPEQFFGPGTRLTVL.

V and J are TRBV11-3 and TRBJ2-7; D remains unclear. Trimming pared 1 base from V and 4 bases from J, leaving 8 bases between. Germline V gene sequence: CDR1 SGHNT, CDR2 YENEEA. This CDR3 contains 13 residues. CDR3 sequence reads: CASSLGHLYEQYF. The CDR3, as DNA: TGTGCCAGCAGCTTAGGACACCTGTACGAGCAGTACTTC.

The chain employs TRBV27 and TRBJ2-5, with D hard to call. Trimming stripped 5 bases from V and 5 bases from J, with 15 bases between. The CDR3 loop spans 14 amino acids. Germline loops: CDR1 MNHEY, CDR2 SMNVEV (reference sequence). The CDR3 nucleotides read TGTGCCAGCAGTCAATCCCGGTATCGGGAGACCCAGTACTTC. This sequence encodes CASSQSRYRETQYF.

The V call is TRBV7-2, the J call TRBJ2-5; D unresolved. The CDR3 has 15 residues. CDR1 is SGHTA and CDR2 is FQGNSA in the germline V gene. Trimming took off 1 base at V and 2 bases at J, with 11 bases between the two ends. CDR3: CASSLGGRVQETQYF. The CDR3 DNA is TGTGCCAGCAGCTTAGGGGGTCGGGTACAAGAGACCCAGTACTTC.

The chain joins TRBV6-6 to TRBJ2-1; D remains ambiguous. V was pared by 2 bases and J by 7 bases, with 6 bases between. This CDR3 spans 12 amino acids. The germline gives CDR1 MNHNY, CDR2 SVGAGI (reference sequence). The CDR3 loop reads CASSYTGNEQFF. CDR3 bases: TGTGCCAGCAGTTACACCGGGAATGAGCAGTTCTTC.

The chain recombines TRBV21-1 with TRBJ2-6; the listed D gene, TRBD2, was not tested against the DNA. TRBV21-1 is given as a pseudogene. The CDR3 loop spans 18 amino acids. Here the CDR3 reads CASSKGARLAQGANVLTF. The CDR3 region has the DNA TGTGCCAGCAGCAAAGGAGCCCGACTAGCGCAAGGGGCCAACGTCCTGACTTTC.

This sequence joins TRBV29-1 and TRBJ2-2, with 11 bases matching TRBD1. The CDR3 totals 14 residues. Germline CDR1 is SQVTM and CDR2 is ANQGSEA. The V gene end was trimmed by 6 bases and the J gene end by 6 bases; junction bases not matched to a gene: 6. This chain's CDR3 is CSVLRTGGAGELFF. For the CDR3, the DNA is TGCAGCGTCCTCCGGACAGGGGGCGCCGGGGAGCTGTTTTTT.

This chain joins TRBV5-4 and TRBJ2-2; TRBD1 agrees at 7 bases. Germline V CDR1 and CDR2: SGHNT, YYREEE (reference sequence). V was pared by 4 bases and J by 3 bases, with 18 bases of the junction left unmatched. This CDR3 region has 19 residues. CDR3 sequence: CASSPLSRQGRLDTGELFF. In DNA form, the CDR3 reads TGTGCCAGCAGCCCGCTGAGCCGACAGGGCCGATTGGACACCGGGGAGCTGTTTTTT.